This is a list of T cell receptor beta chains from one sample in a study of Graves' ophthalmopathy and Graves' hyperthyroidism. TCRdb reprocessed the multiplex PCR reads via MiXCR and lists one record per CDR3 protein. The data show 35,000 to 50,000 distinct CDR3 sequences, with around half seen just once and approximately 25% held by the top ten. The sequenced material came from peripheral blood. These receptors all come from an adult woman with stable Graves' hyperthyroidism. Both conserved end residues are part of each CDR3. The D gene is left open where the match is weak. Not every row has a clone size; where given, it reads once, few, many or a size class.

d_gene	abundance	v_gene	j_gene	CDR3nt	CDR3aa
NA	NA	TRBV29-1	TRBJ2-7	TGCAGCGTACTAACAGGGTCCTACGAGCAGTACTTC	CSVLTGSYEQYF
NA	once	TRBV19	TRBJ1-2	TGTGCCAGTAGACCCGGGACAAGCGACGTCTACACCTTC	CASRPGTSDVYTF
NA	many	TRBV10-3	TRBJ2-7	TGTGCCATCAGTGGGGGTGGGAGCTCCTACGAGCAGTACTTC	CAISGGGSSYEQYF
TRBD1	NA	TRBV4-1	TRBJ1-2	TGCGCCAGCACCGGGACAGAGCGGGGCTACACCTTC	CASTGTERGYTF
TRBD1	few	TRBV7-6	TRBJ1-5	TGTGCCAGCAGCCCCGGGACAGGGAATCAGCCCCAGCATTTT	CASSPGTGNQPQHF
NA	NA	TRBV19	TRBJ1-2	TGTGCCAGTAGTATATCTCTGGACTATGGCTACACCTTC	CASSISLDYGYTF
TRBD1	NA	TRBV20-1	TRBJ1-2	TGCAGTGCTAGCTTTGGGACAGGGGGCGCGGCAGGCTACACCTTC	CSASFGTGGAAGYTF
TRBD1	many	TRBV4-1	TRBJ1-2	TGCGCCAGCACCCAACCGCAGGGGGCGCCCAATGGCTACACCTTC	CASTQPQGAPNGYTF
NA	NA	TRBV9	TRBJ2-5	TGTGCCAGCAGCGCCCCCGGGGGGGGACAGGAGTACTTC	CASSAPGGGQEYF
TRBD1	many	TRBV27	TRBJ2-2	TGTGCCAGCAGTTTATCGAACAGGGGCACCGGGGAGCTGTTTTTT	CASSLSNRGTGELFF
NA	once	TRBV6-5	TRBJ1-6	TGTGCCATCAGTTACTCAGTCAGGAGCGACTCACCCCCCCACTTT	CAISYSVRSDSPPHF
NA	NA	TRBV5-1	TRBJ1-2	TGCGCCAGCAGCTCCGTAACTAACTATGGCTACACCTTC	CASSSVTNYGYTF
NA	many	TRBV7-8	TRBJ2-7	TGTGCCAGCAGCTTAGTCTTGGAAGGGGGTGAGCAGTACTTC	CASSLVLEGGEQYF
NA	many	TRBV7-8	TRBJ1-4	TGTGCCAGCAGCTATAACACTAGGGAAAAACTGTTTTTT	CASSYNTREKLFF
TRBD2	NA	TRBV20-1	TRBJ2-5	TGCAGTGCGTCGACTAGCGGGAGGGCAGAGACCCAGTACTTC	CSASTSGRAETQYF
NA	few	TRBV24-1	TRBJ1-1	TGTGCCACCAGTGCCTCAGGGGACACTGAAGCTTTCTTT	CATSASGDTEAFF
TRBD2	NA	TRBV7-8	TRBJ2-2	TGTGCCAGCAGCCCCCCGGGACTAGCGAGGGAAGGGGAGCTGTTTTTT	CASSPPGLAREGELFF